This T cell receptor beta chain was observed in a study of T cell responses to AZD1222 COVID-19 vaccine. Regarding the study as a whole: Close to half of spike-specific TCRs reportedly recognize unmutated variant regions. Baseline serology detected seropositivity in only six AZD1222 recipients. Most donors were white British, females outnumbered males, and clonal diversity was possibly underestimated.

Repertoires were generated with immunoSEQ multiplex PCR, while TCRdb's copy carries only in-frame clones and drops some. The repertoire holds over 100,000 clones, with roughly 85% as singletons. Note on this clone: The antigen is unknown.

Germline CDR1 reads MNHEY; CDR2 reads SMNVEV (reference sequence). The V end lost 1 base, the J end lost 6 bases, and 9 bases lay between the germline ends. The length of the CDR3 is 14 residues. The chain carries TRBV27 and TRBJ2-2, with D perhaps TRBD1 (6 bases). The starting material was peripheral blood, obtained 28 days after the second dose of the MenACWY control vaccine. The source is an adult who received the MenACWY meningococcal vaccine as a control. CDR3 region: CASSLLQGPGELFF. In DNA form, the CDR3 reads TGTGCCAGCAGTTTATTACAGGGTCCCGGGGAGCTGTTTTTT.